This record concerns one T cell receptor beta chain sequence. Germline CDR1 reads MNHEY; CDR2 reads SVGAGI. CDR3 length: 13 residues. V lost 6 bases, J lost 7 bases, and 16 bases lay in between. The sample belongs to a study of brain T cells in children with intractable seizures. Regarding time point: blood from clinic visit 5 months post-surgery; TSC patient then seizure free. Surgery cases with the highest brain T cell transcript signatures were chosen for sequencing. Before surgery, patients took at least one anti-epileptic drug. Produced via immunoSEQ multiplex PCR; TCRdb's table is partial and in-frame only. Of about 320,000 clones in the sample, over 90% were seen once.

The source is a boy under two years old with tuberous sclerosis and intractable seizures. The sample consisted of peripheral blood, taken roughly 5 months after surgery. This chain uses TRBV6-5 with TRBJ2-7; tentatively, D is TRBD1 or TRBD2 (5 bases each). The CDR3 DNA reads TGTGCCAGCAGGGGGACGTTCTCGTGGGAGCAGTACTTC. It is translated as CASRGTFSWEQYF.